Each of the 28 T cell receptor beta chains below was sequenced from the same sample in a study of T cell clonality in common variable immunodeficiency. Some clones are missing from TCRdb's copy, which holds only in-frame ones; the method was immunoSEQ multiplex PCR. In total the sample includes 40,000 to 55,000 clones, none of them seen once. Specimen: peripheral blood mononuclear cells. These receptors came from a person aged 18 to 75 in good health.

At least ten counts were recorded for this clone. The DNA ends 3 residues before the CDR3 does, and the rest of the CDR3 is filled in from the germline J gene. This chain uses TRBV7-6 with TRBJ1-2; tentatively, D is TRBD1 (6 bases). Germline CDR1 SGHVS, CDR2 FNYEAQ. The CDR3 is 13 residues long. The CDR3 bases that were read are TGTGCCAGCAGCCGACAGGAGCGGCGGAGC. This encodes CASSRQERRS. The full CDR3 protein is CASSRQERRSYTF.

This clone was seen repeatedly, ten times or more. The CDR3 extends 3 residues past the end of the read, so its final part is completed from the germline J gene. V is TRBV5-1 and J is TRBJ2-5; 7 positions match TRBD2. The CDR3 totals 17 residues. Germline lookup yields CDR1 SGHRS and CDR2 YFSETQ. V dropped 4 bases and J dropped 1; count of bases not matched to a gene: 13. The CDR3 is CASSPGGVVGSQETQYF. The part of the CDR3 DNA that was read is TGCGCCAGCAGCCCGGGGGGAGTCGTGGGCAGCCAAGAGACC.

The sample holds many counts of this clone. The read is 3 residues too short to cover the CDR3 end, so that end is filled in from the germline J gene. The rearrangement joins TRBV7-2 to TRBJ1-6, with 7 bases lining up with TRBD1. Germline assignment: CDR1 SGHTA and CDR2 FQGNSA. The CDR3 is made up of 14 amino acids. Losses at the gene ends were 9 bases for V and 8 bases for J; bases not matched to a gene: 10. The CDR3 region is CASTGDLRHSPLHF. The sequenced part of the CDR3 DNA is TGTGCCAGTACAGGGGATCTTAGGCATTCACCC.

This clone showed up many times. The read comes to an end 3 residues before the CDR3 does, leaving the germline J gene to fill in the end. The V and J genes are TRBV19 and TRBJ2-2; 11 nucleotides match TRBD1. Per the germline V gene, CDR1 is LNHDA and CDR2 is SQIVND (reference sequence). This CDR3 spans 16 amino acids. V trimming: 5 bases; J trimming: 4 bases; junction bases outside the gene matches: 6. Incomplete CDR3 DNA: TGTGCCAGTAGTTTTGGACAGGGGGCGGGCACCGGGGAG. This sequence encodes CASSFGQGAGTGE. The CDR3, in full, reads CASSFGQGAGTGELFF.

This clone was recorded at least ten times. The read is 3 residues too short to cover the CDR3 end, so that end is filled in from the germline J gene. The V call is TRBV5-1, the J call TRBJ1-1; D remains ambiguous. There are 14 residues in the CDR3. The germline V and J ends were trimmed by 0 bases and 4 bases, with 10 bases remaining between them. The germline CDR1 and CDR2 sequences are SGHRS and YFSETQ. Incomplete CDR3 DNA: TGCGCCAGCAGCTTGGGCTCGCCGGGCACTGAA. Its translation: CASSLGSPGTE. The entire CDR3 reads CASSLGSPGTEAFF.

Ten or more counts support this clone. The observed sequence ends 3 residues before the CDR3 terminus, with the missing tail filled in from the germline J gene. The chain combines TRBV6-2 or TRBV6-3 with TRBJ1-5, with 7 nucleotides matching TRBD1. The CDR3 is 15 residues long. Germline assignment: CDR1 MNHEY and CDR2 SVGEGT. Trimming at V came to 6 bases and at J to 2 bases, leaving 7 bases not matched to a gene. CDR3 bases read: TGTGCCAGCAGGCCAGGGGGAACCGGCAATCAGCCC. It encodes CASRPGGTGNQP. The entire CDR3 is CASRPGGTGNQPQHF.

This clone was recorded many times. The read ends 3 residues early relative to the CDR3; the germline J gene fills the gap. The rearrangement links TRBV20-1 to TRBJ1-1; D gene uncertain. This CDR3 has 12 residues. Germline V gene lookup returns CDR1 DFQATT and CDR2 SNEGSKA (reference sequence). The CDR3 loop is CSRGGPNTEAFF. The sequenced CDR3 bases are TGCAGCCGGGGTGGGCCGAACACTGAA.

There are many counts of this clone. The read stops 3 residues short of the end of the CDR3; the missing end is completed from the germline J gene. V is TRBV29-1 and J is TRBJ2-2, with 10 bases fitting TRBD2. J lost 1 base, V lost 4 bases, and 3 bases had no gene match. The length of the CDR3 is 15 residues. Germline V gene lookup returns CDR1 SQVTM and CDR2 ANQGSEA. The sequenced part of the CDR3 DNA is TGCAGCGTTGTCCGACTAGCGGGGAACACCGGGGAG. The encoded protein is CSVVRLAGNTGE. The entire CDR3 sequence reads CSVVRLAGNTGELFF.

The table lists this clone with many counts. The read stops 3 residues short of the end of the CDR3; the missing end is completed from the germline J gene. V is TRBV7-2 and J is TRBJ2-7; TRBD1 matches 8 bases. Germline values: CDR1 SGHTA, CDR2 FQGNSA. CDR3 length: 15 residues. V gave up 3 bases and J gave up 3 bases; unmatched junction bases: 7. CDR3 DNA (partial): TGTGCCAGCAGCTTTACAGGGGGAAGTGGCTACGAG. This encodes CASSFTGGSGYE. Given in full, the CDR3 is CASSFTGGSGYEQYF. The whole variable domain, remainder taken from reference TRBV7-2 and TRBJ2-7, is GAGVSQSPSNKVTEKGKDVELRCDPISGHTALYWYRQSLGQGLEFLIYFQGNSAPDKSGLPSDRFSAERTGGSVSTLTIQRTQQEDSAVYLCASSFTGGSGYEQYFGPGTRLTVT.

This clone was observed many times. The sequence runs out 3 residues before the end of the CDR3; the remainder is reconstructed from the germline J gene. The rearrangement links TRBV14 to TRBJ1-1, with unresolved D. Germline V gene sequence: CDR1 SGHDN, CDR2 FVKESK. The ends were cut back, 0 bases at V and 7 bases at J, with 9 bases in the middle. The CDR3 totals 13 residues. The part of the CDR3 DNA that was read is TGTGCCAGCAGCCAAGATCGGCGGCATGAA. It is translated as CASSQDRRHE. The full CDR3 sequence reads CASSQDRRHEAFF.

This clone was picked up many times. The CDR3 end lies 3 residues beyond the end of the read and is filled in from the germline J gene. The chain joins TRBV2 to TRBJ2-7; D perhaps matches TRBD1 (6 bases). This CDR3 has 13 amino acids. Germline lookup yields CDR1 SNHLY and CDR2 FYNNEI. The germline V and J ends were trimmed by 11 bases and 0 bases, with 14 bases remaining between them. CDR3 bases read: TGTGCCCTGGGGGACACTTCCTCCTACGAG. Its protein is CALGDTSSYE. The entire CDR3 reads CALGDTSSYEQYF.

The sample holds many counts of this clone. The CDR3 is cut off 3 residues early in the read; its end comes from the germline J gene. The V call is TRBV7-9, the J call TRBJ1-4; D is perhaps TRBD1 (6 bases). Germline CDR1 and CDR2: SEHNR and FQNEAQ (reference sequence). CDR3 length equals 14 residues. V was trimmed by 3 bases and J by 10 bases, leaving 15 bases between them. The sequenced CDR3 bases are TGTGCCAGCAGCTTGCGGCAGGGACATGGAAAA. Encoded protein: CASSLRQGHGK. The CDR3 reads in full as CASSLRQGHGKLFF.

This clone was detected ten times or more. The CDR3 end falls 3 residues outside the read, so it is completed with the germline J gene. The chain couples TRBV12-3 or TRBV12-4 to TRBJ1-3; D is unclear. The CDR3 runs 13 residues. Trimming left V 7 bases short and J 0 bases short, with 7 bases between. The sequenced CDR3 bases are TGTGCCAGCACCCAAAACTCTGGAAACACC. Its protein is CASTQNSGNT. The full-length CDR3 reads as CASTQNSGNTIYF.

This clone came up many times. The read stops 3 residues short of the end of the CDR3; the missing end is completed from the germline J gene. The V and J genes are TRBV10-3 and TRBJ2-1; D may be TRBD2 (6 bases). V was pared by 6 bases and J by 2 bases, with 8 bases between. The CDR3 has 13 amino acids. Germline loops: CDR1 ENHRY, CDR2 SYGVKD. Partial CDR3 DNA: TGTGCCATCAGAGAGCGGGCCTACAATGAG. Residues: CAIRERAYNE. The entire CDR3 is CAIRERAYNEQFF.

This clone was seen ten or more times. The CDR3 end is not reached by the read, which stops 3 residues before it; the germline J gene fills it in. The chain recombines TRBV5-1 with TRBJ1-6; D unresolved. Germline lookup yields CDR1 SGHRS and CDR2 YFSETQ. V lost 7 bases to trimming and J lost 6 bases, with 14 bases between them. The CDR3 totals 14 residues. This chain's CDR3 is CASYVGTTNSPLHF. The CDR3 DNA, read in part, is TGCGCCAGCTATGTGGGCACGACTAATTCACCC.

As for this clone: With the read ending 3 residues before the CDR3 end, the germline J gene is used to fill in that end. This chain links TRBV11-3 with TRBJ1-6; the D is unclear. CDR3 length equals 14 residues. Germline loops: CDR1 SGHNT, CDR2 YENEEA. V was shortened by 5 bases and J by 1 base, with 6 bases between the two germline ends. CDR3 loop: CASSVRSYNSPLHF. CDR3 bases read: TGTGCCAGCAGCGTCAGGTCCTATAATTCACCC.

At least ten counts were recorded for this clone. Read sequence stops 3 residues before the CDR3 end, and the germline J gene provides the missing end. The chain carries TRBV10-3 and TRBJ1-2; perhaps TRBD1 as D (6 bases). Germline V gives CDR1 ENHRY, CDR2 SYGVKD. The CDR3 totals 13 residues. Trimming removed 0 bases at V and 7 bases at J, with 9 bases between. The sequenced CDR3 bases are TGTGCCATCAGTGAGTCTCAGGGGAGTGGC. As protein: CAISESQGSG. The entire CDR3 reads CAISESQGSGYTF.

This clone was counted between two and nine times. From the germline J gene comes the end of the CDR3, since the read stops 3 residues before it. The chain couples TRBV19 to TRBJ1-6, with TRBD1 matching over 9 bases. Germline CDR1 reads LNHDA; CDR2 reads SQIVND (reference sequence). Trimming removed 10 bases from V and 5 bases from J; junction bases left unmatched: 6. The CDR3 sequence is 14 residues long. Here the CDR3 reads CATRDRVNNSPLHF. Partial CDR3 DNA: TGTGCCACTAGGGACAGGGTGAATAATTCACCC.

This clone was found many times. The missing CDR3 end, 3 residues past where the read stops, is filled in from the germline J gene. This sequence joins TRBV7-3 and TRBJ1-1; D gene uncertain. The V gene's germline CDR1 is SGHTA and CDR2 FQGTGA. This CDR3 comprises 14 residues. V lost 5 bases to trimming and J lost 5 bases, with 15 bases between them. CDR3 in amino acids: CASSLRRVETEAFF. CDR3 bases read: TGTGCCAGCAGCCTCCGTCGGGTTGAAACTGAA.

This clone was seen repeatedly, ten times or more. The read stops 3 residues short of the end of the CDR3; the missing end is completed from the germline J gene. The chain is built from TRBV5-1 and TRBJ1-5, with D possibly matching TRBD1 (6 bases). The V end lost 6 bases, the J end lost 9 bases, and 19 bases lay between the germline ends. The V gene's germline CDR1 is SGHRS and CDR2 YFSETQ. This CDR3 has 14 residues. The sequenced CDR3 bases are TGCGCCAGCAAAGGGCAGGGGCCCGATCTGCCC. It encodes CASKGQGPDLP. The whole CDR3 protein is CASKGQGPDLPQHF.

This clone was recorded many times. Coverage ceases 3 residues before the CDR3 finishes, and the germline J gene fills in the end. The V call is TRBV28, the J call TRBJ2-7, with TRBD1 matching over 7 bases. CDR3 length: 14 amino acids. Trimming cost V 4 bases and J 3 bases; bases outside gene matches: 6. CDR1 and CDR2 from the germline V gene are MDHEN and SYDVKM. CDR3 sequence reads: CASSYRGRGYEQYF. CDR3 DNA, as far as it was read: TGTGCCAGCAGTTACAGGGGTCGTGGCTACGAG.

Concerning this clone: The junction differs from germline at one of its ends, possibly a read error. The read comes to an end 3 residues before the CDR3 does, leaving the germline J gene to fill in the end. The J gene is TRBJ2-7, the V gene TRBV7-9; maybe TRBD1 (7 bases). Germline lookup yields CDR1 SEHNR and CDR2 FQNEAQ (reference sequence). The CDR3 covers 15 residues. Incomplete CDR3 DNA: TGTGCCGGCAGCTTAGCTGGCAGGGGGGTCCACGAG. Protein sequence: CAGSLAGRGVHE. The CDR3 in its entirety is CAGSLAGRGVHEQYF.

This clone was observed at least ten times. The read is 3 residues too short to cover the CDR3 end, so that end is filled in from the germline J gene. The rearrangement joins TRBV19 to TRBJ2-4; possible D gene TRBD2, 6 bases. The CDR3 runs to 14 residues. V gave up 7 bases and J gave up 1 base, with 11 bases separating them. Per the germline V gene, CDR1 is LNHDA and CDR2 is SQIVND (reference sequence). CDR3 bases read: TGTGCCAGTAACGTGGAGGGTGCCAAAAACATT. Protein: CASNVEGAKNI. The complete CDR3 reads CASNVEGAKNIQYF.

This clone was seen repeatedly, ten times or more. The read comes to an end 3 residues before the CDR3 does, leaving the germline J gene to fill in the end. The chain has TRBV2 and TRBJ2-3; D unresolved. V gave up 6 bases and J gave up 1 base, with 8 bases separating them. The length of the CDR3 is 13 residues. Germline V gene data show CDR1 as SNHLY and CDR2 as FYNNEI. Incomplete CDR3 DNA: TGTGCCAGCAGCCTTGAGGGCACAGATACG. Its protein product is CASSLEGTDT. The full-length CDR3 reads as CASSLEGTDTQYF.

Concerning this clone: Coverage ceases 3 residues before the CDR3 finishes, and the germline J gene fills in the end. The chain carries TRBV11-2 and TRBJ1-1; D is ambiguous. The V and J ends lost 1 base and 0 bases respectively, with 6 bases between them. The CDR3 extends over 14 amino acids. Per germline, CDR1 SGHAT and CDR2 FQNNGV. The part of the CDR3 DNA that was read is TGTGCCAGCAGCTTAGTTCCTCTGAACACTGAA. The encoded protein is CASSLVPLNTE. The full CDR3 protein reads CASSLVPLNTEAFF.

For this clone: The read ends 3 residues early relative to the CDR3; the germline J gene fills the gap. The genes are TRBV7-9 and TRBJ2-3; D ambiguous. The V end was cut by 8 bases, the J end by 2 bases, with 14 bases between. CDR1 and CDR2 from the germline V gene are SEHNR and FQNEAQ (reference sequence). The CDR3 consists of 14 residues. The CDR3 spells CASAPEAFTDTQYF. Incomplete CDR3 DNA: TGTGCCAGCGCCCCCGAAGCTTTCACAGATACG.

This clone was seen at least ten times. Read sequence stops 3 residues before the CDR3 end, and the germline J gene provides the missing end. The chain uses TRBV20-1 and TRBJ2-3; tentatively, D is TRBD2 (5 bases). Trimming removed 0 bases at V and 2 bases at J, with 15 bases between. The CDR3 is made up of 16 amino acids. Per the germline V gene, CDR1 is DFQATT and CDR2 is SNEGSKA (reference sequence). CDR3 DNA (partial): TGCAGTGCTAGAGATCCCCAGCGGCAAACCACAGATACG. Its translation: CSARDPQRQTTDT. The whole CDR3 protein is CSARDPQRQTTDTQYF.

This clone has at least ten counts. The read stops 3 residues short of the end of the CDR3; the missing end is completed from the germline J gene. The chain employs TRBV20-1 and TRBJ2-6; D may be TRBD2 (5 bases). V was cut by 3 bases and J by 1 base, with 16 bases left in between. Germline V CDR1 and CDR2: DFQATT, SNEGSKA (reference sequence). This CDR3 has 17 amino acids. Partial CDR3 DNA: TGCAGTGCTAGGGCCAAGCGTGGACTTTCTGGGGCCAACGTC. Amino acid sequence: CSARAKRGLSGANV. The entire CDR3 protein reads CSARAKRGLSGANVLTF.